The 3 T cell receptor beta chains below were found in one sample sequenced in a study of T-cell memory formation after mild COVID-19. MiXCR was run by TCRdb on the 5' RACE reads, yielding one entry per CDR3 protein. The table has a few hundred thousand distinct CDR3 sequences, under 25% seen once. Sequenced sample: PBMCs or a T cell subset sorted from them (not recorded which). These receptors were taken from an adult woman who had mild COVID-19 (a few samples of this study predate the infection). Cell type and time point are not known.

V gene TRBV10-3 combines with J gene TRBJ1-1; D is uncertain. This CDR3 comprises 13 residues. V gave up 3 bases and J gave up 1 base, with 6 bases separating them. Germline CDR1 ENHRY, CDR2 SYGVKD. CDR3 sequence reads: CAISEKGNTEAFF. CDR3 in DNA: TGTGCCATCAGTGAAAAGGGGAACACTGAAGCTTTCTTT.

Here the CDR3 reads CASIIRTGRRETQYF. The CDR3 region has the DNA TGTGCCAGCATAATTAGAACGGGTCGGAGGGAGACCCAGTACTTC. The V gene is TRBV6-5, the J gene TRBJ2-5; a possible D gene is TRBD2 (5 bases). The ends were cut back, 7 bases at V and 5 bases at J, with 20 bases in the middle. The CDR3 is made up of 15 amino acids. In germline, CDR1 is MNHEY, CDR2 SVGAGI.

There are many counts of this clonotype. This sequence joins TRBV12-3 or TRBV12-4 and TRBJ1-6; D possibly corresponds to TRBD1 (5 bases). Trimming took 5 bases from V and 6 from J, leaving 11 bases between them. The CDR3 runs to 14 residues. The CDR3: CASSPGLGNSPLHF. As DNA, the CDR3 is TGTGCCAGCAGTCCAGGGTTGGGTAATTCACCCCTCCACTTT.